What follows are 22 T cell receptor beta chains derived from one specimen sequenced in a study of a mutant IDH1 vaccine in newly diagnosed glioma. No antigen has been identified for these receptors. This sample's time point: week 5, during vaccination. The investigators gave 300 ug of mutant IDH1 20-mer peptide in each vaccine dose, together with topical imiquimod. Using immunoSEQ multiplex PCR, the repertoire was profiled, and TCRdb retains in-frame clones only, with some absent. The sample has around 51,000 clones; approximately 78% are singletons. This sample comprised PBMCs, obtained from a glioma patient whose treatment included an IDH1 peptide vaccine. These receptors originate from a middle-aged woman with glioma.

This clone was detected a few times. V gene TRBV5-4 combines with J gene TRBJ1-2; D is ambiguous. Germline values: CDR1 SGHNT, CDR2 YYREEE (reference sequence). Trimming stripped 0 bases from V and 2 bases from J, with 5 bases between. This CDR3 contains 13 residues. The CDR3 sequence: CASSLEENYGYTF. As DNA, the CDR3 is TGTGCCAGCAGCTTGGAAGAAAACTATGGCTACACCTTC.

The chain couples TRBV20-1 to TRBJ2-3; D remains unclear. In germline, CDR1 is DFQATT, CDR2 SNEGSKA (reference sequence). V was pared by 6 bases and J by 6 bases, with 10 bases between. The CDR3 consists of 11 residues. The CDR3 region has the DNA TGCAGTGCCCCTCAGCTTGATACGCAGTATTTT. Translated: CSAPQLDTQYF.

V and J are TRBV7-9 and TRBJ2-1; the match to TRBD2 covers 13 bases. The germline V gene has CDR1 SEHNR and CDR2 FQNEAQ (reference sequence). The ends lost 1 base at V and 2 bases at J; junction bases unmatched: 2. The length of the CDR3 is 17 residues. The CDR3 region has the DNA TGTGCCAGCAGCTTAGGGACTAGCGGGGGCCCCTACAATGAGCAGTTCTTC. The encoded protein is CASSLGTSGGPYNEQFF.

This clone was detected only a few times. V usage is TRBV5-5 and J usage is TRBJ1-5; perhaps TRBD1 as D (6 bases). The CDR3 contains 14 residues. V was cut by 4 bases and J by 3 bases, with 11 bases left in between. CDR1 and CDR2 from the germline V gene are SGHKS and YYEKEE (reference sequence). This chain's CDR3 is CASSGDINNQPQHF. Here the CDR3 DNA reads TGTGCCAGCAGCGGGGACATTAACAATCAGCCCCAGCATTTT.

The chain has TRBV9 and TRBJ1-2; tentative D call: TRBD1 (5 bases). The CDR3 spans 13 residues. Germline-derived CDR1 and CDR2 are SGDLS and YYNGEE. Trimming took off 4 bases at V and 6 bases at J, with 13 bases between the two ends. DNA of the CDR3: TGTGCCAGCAGCCCTTTCGACAGTAATGGCTACACCTTC. Translation: CASSPFDSNGYTF.

The gene calls are TRBV2 and TRBJ2-5; D not certain. Germline V gives CDR1 SNHLY, CDR2 FYNNEI. V was pared by 4 bases and J by 5 bases, with 17 bases between. The CDR3 has 15 residues. CDR3 residues: CASSVSGPRAETQYF. As DNA, the CDR3 is TGTGCCAGCAGTGTCTCCGGGCCCCGAGCGGAGACCCAGTACTTC.

This chain uses TRBV21-1 with TRBJ1-4. TRBV21-1 is marked as a pseudogene. The length of the CDR3 is 15 residues. DNA for the CDR3: TGTGCCAGCAGCAAAATTGGAGGGGATGGAGAAAAACTGTTTTTT. Amino acids: CASSKIGGDGEKLFF.

This clone was picked up a small number of times. The DNA for the CDR3 is TGCGCCAGCAGCCGAACACCGGGACAGAGCAGCGAGCAGTACTTC. This codes for CASSRTPGQSSEQYF. The chain uses TRBV5-1 and TRBJ2-7, with TRBD1 matching over 7 bases. This CDR3 is 15 amino acids long. Germline values: CDR1 SGHRS, CDR2 YFSETQ. V was clipped by 4 bases and J by 6 bases; unmatched bases: 13.

V is TRBV7-9 and J is TRBJ1-3; a possible D gene is TRBD1 (5 bases). V was shortened by 5 bases and J by 2 bases, with 13 bases between the two germline ends. CDR3 size: 15 residues. Germline loops: CDR1 SEHNR, CDR2 FQNEAQ (reference sequence). This CDR3 is CASSPSGEAGNTIYF. CDR3 bases: TGTGCCAGCAGCCCCTCGGGGGAAGCTGGAAACACCATATATTTT.

The chain has TRBV10-1 and TRBJ2-2; D may correspond to TRBD1 or TRBD2 (5 bases each). V lost 4 bases to trimming and J lost 7 bases, with 16 bases between them. Germline V CDR1 and CDR2: WNHNN, SYGVQD (reference sequence). The CDR3 is made up of 15 amino acids. CDR3 amino acids: CASSGRTGAGGELFF. The CDR3 nucleotides are TGCGCCAGCAGTGGTCGGACCGGGGCCGGCGGGGAGCTGTTTTTT.

The chain couples TRBV5-4 to TRBJ2-5; TRBD2 matches at 16 bases. This CDR3 region has 16 residues. V lost 5 bases and J lost 7; bases outside the gene matches: 8. Looked up from germline, CDR1 is SGHNT and CDR2 is YYREEE (reference sequence). Here the CDR3 reads CASSQGTSGGAGTQYF. The CDR3 bases are TGTGCCAGCAGTCAAGGGACTAGCGGGGGGGCGGGGACCCAGTACTTC. The full variable domain, with the rest looked up from reference TRBV5-4 and TRBJ2-5, is ETGVTQSPTHLIKTRGQQVTLRCSSQSGHNTVSWYQQALGQGPQFIFQYYREEENGRGNFPPRFSGLQFPNYSSELNVNALELDDSALYLCASSQGTSGGAGTQYFGPGTRLLVL.

This clone came up once. The rearrangement links TRBV7-9 to TRBJ2-1; TRBD1 is a possible D gene (6 bases). Germline V CDR1 and CDR2: SEHNR, FQNEAQ (reference sequence). There are 18 residues in the CDR3. V was trimmed by 5 bases and J by 0 bases, leaving 20 bases between them. The CDR3 DNA follows: TGTGCCAGCAGCCAAAAAACACAGGGTGGGGGCTCCTACAATGAGCAGTTCTTC. Protein: CASSQKTQGGGSYNEQFF.

The chain recombines TRBV19 with TRBJ1-2; D may be TRBD1 (5 bases). The CDR3 has 14 amino acids. Germline V gene data show CDR1 as LNHDA and CDR2 as SQIVND (reference sequence). The V gene lost 1 base and the J gene lost 8 bases, with 14 bases spanning the gap. For the CDR3, the DNA is TGTGCCAGTAGTATAGTCGGGATAGGGGTCGGCTACACCTTC. Residues: CASSIVGIGVGYTF.

The CDR3 region is CASSLTAGGPGELFF. CDR3 DNA sequence: TGCGCCAGCAGCTTGACAGCGGGGGGGCCCGGGGAGCTGTTTTTT. This chain connects TRBV5-1 to TRBJ2-2; 10 bases are a match to TRBD2. Germline lookup yields CDR1 SGHRS and CDR2 YFSETQ. This CDR3 has 15 residues. After removal of 1 base from V and 6 bases from J, the junction contained 3 bases not matched to a gene.

The chain is built from TRBV7-2 and TRBJ2-5; the match to TRBD1 covers 8 bases. Germline lookup yields CDR1 SGHTA and CDR2 FQGNSA. The ends lost 5 bases at V and 7 bases at J; junction bases unmatched: 6. The CDR3 length is 13 residues. The CDR3 sequence: CASSRGQGVTQYF. The CDR3, as DNA: TGTGCCAGCAGCCGAGGACAGGGAGTGACCCAGTACTTC.

The chain combines TRBV7-2 with TRBJ1-3; 9 positions match TRBD1. The germline CDR1 and CDR2 sequences are SGHTA and FQGNSA. V lost 4 bases and J lost 8; bases outside the gene matches: 6. The CDR3 covers 14 residues. CDR3 sequence (DNA): TGTGCCAGCAGCTCAACAGGGGGCACTTACACCATATATTTT. Translation: CASSSTGGTYTIYF.

The chain has TRBV12-5 and TRBJ2-6, with 7 bases lining up with TRBD1. This CDR3 is built from 17 residues. Germline V gives CDR1 LGHNT, CDR2 FRNRAP. V shed 1 base and J 3 bases; nucleotides not matched to a gene: 6. The CDR3 nucleotides are TGTGCTAGTGGTTTGGGACAGGGTTTATTTGGGGCCAACGTCCTGACTTTC. This translates into CASGLGQGLFGANVLTF.

The chain recombines TRBV5-1 with TRBJ1-1, with 8 bases aligning to TRBD1. The germline V gene encodes CDR1 SGHRS and CDR2 YFSETQ. After removal of 3 bases from V and 2 bases from J, the junction contained 3 bases not matched to a gene. The CDR3 consists of 14 residues. The CDR3 protein is CASSSDRANTEAFF. DNA for the CDR3: TGCGCCAGCAGCTCGGACAGGGCTAACACTGAAGCTTTCTTT.

The chain recombines TRBV2 with TRBJ1-2, with a weak D call TRBD1 (5 bases). Germline V gene sequence: CDR1 SNHLY, CDR2 FYNNEI. The CDR3 sequence is 15 residues long. V was trimmed by 0 bases and J by 14 bases, leaving 22 bases between them. The CDR3 DNA reads as TGTGCCAGCAGTGAAGCGAGATCGGGACTAAGGTCATGGACCTTC. Its translation: CASSEARSGLRSWTF.

The chain links TRBV6-5 to TRBJ1-4; D remains ambiguous. Trimming pared 0 bases from V and 5 bases from J, leaving 10 bases between. From germline, CDR1 is MNHEY and CDR2 SVGAGI. The length of the CDR3 is 15 residues. This CDR3 reads CASSYSGLRNEKLFF. The CDR3 bases are TGTGCCAGCAGTTACTCCGGGTTGCGGAATGAAAAACTGTTTTTT.

The chain carries TRBV7-2 and TRBJ2-5; TRBD2 might be the D (6 bases). The CDR3 loop spans 15 amino acids. In germline, CDR1 is SGHTA, CDR2 FQGNSA. V lost 1 base, J lost 2 bases, and 11 bases lay in between. CDR3 region: CASSLESRGQETQYF. The CDR3 DNA reads as TGTGCCAGCAGCTTAGAGTCCCGGGGGCAAGAGACCCAGTACTTC.

The chain employs TRBV5-4 and TRBJ2-2; tentatively, D is TRBD1 (6 bases). Germline CDR1 SGHNT, CDR2 YYREEE (reference sequence). V was shortened by 1 base and J by 5 bases, with 12 bases between the two germline ends. This CDR3 comprises 15 residues. The CDR3 loop is CASSLFNRVTGELFF. DNA for the CDR3: TGTGCCAGCAGCTTGTTTAACAGGGTGACCGGGGAGCTGTTTTTT.